This T cell receptor beta chain is from a study of cytomegalovirus exposure and HLA in healthy donors. PCR primers comprised 60 Vbeta and 13 Jbeta primers. This table comes from immunoSEQ multiplex PCR, and its TCRdb copy is limited to in-frame clones, with some not included. The profile shows 100,000 or so clones, about 81% of them singletons. Study outcomes and limitations: Some highly shared sequence variants likely arose as a pipeline artifact.

As for this clone: The antigen is unknown.

V dropped 6 bases and J dropped 5; count of bases not matched to a gene: 10. The CDR3 has 15 amino acids. The germline V gene encodes CDR1 MDHEN and CDR2 SYDVKM. The specimen sequenced was PBMCs. V and J are TRBV28 and TRBJ1-5, with TRBD1 matching over 7 bases. The clonotype was recovered from a man younger than 45 in good health and CMV-seronegative. CDR3 in amino acids: CASSGYGTADQPQHF. Here the CDR3 DNA reads TGTGCCAGCAGCGGTTACGGGACAGCCGATCAGCCCCAGCATTTT.